This TCR beta chain stems from a study of T cell responses to AZD1222 COVID-19 vaccine. Study-level points and caveats: Clonal diversity may have been underestimated in mostly white British donors. Sampled repertoires all dated from after the peak T cell response. Spike-specific TCR breadth and depth both grew after two AZD1222 doses.

The protocol was immunoSEQ multiplex PCR, while the TCRdb copy is restricted to in-frame clones and leaves out a portion. The sample comprises 100,000 or so clones, 82% of which are singletons, and 5% rests with the top ten. A word on this clone: The antigen is undetermined.

V was shortened by 7 bases and J by 2 bases, with 17 bases between the two germline ends. CDR3 length equals 15 residues. Germline loops: CDR1 SGHRS, CDR2 YFSETQ. The chain combines TRBV5-1 with TRBJ2-3; no definite D call. The source of this sequence is an adult in good health. Source: peripheral blood, taken on day 0 of AZD1222 vaccination. CDR3 in DNA: TGCGCCAGCGCCCGAGCTCAAGGAGACACAGATACGCAGTATTTT. Encoded protein: CASARAQGDTDTQYF.